The present TCR beta chain was sequenced within a study of blood T cell repertoires in COVID-19 (dated by TCRdb to about 2020). Regarding the study in general: For ImmuneRACE Cohort 3, a participant was defined as recovered based on two consecutive negative NP/OP PCR tests, clearance by a healthcare professional, or resolution of symptoms. Collaborator samples came from the United States, Italy and Spain and covered acute and convalescent phases of COVID-19. The prospective study material was composed of cDNA or gDNA derived from T cells, B-cell-depleted T cells, or PBMCs. The dataset comprised deeply sampled blood TCRbeta repertoires from subjects exposed to, actively infected with, or recovered from COVID-19. The repertoires were released in a freely available public database meant as a resource for research on the immune response to SARS-CoV-2. The samples were drawn from the first 160 participants of the ongoing ImmuneRACE study and from under 1,500 subjects provided by 6 global collaborators. Nearly every sample came with metadata listing a de-identified subject ID, COVID-19 status, age in years and sex. HLA class I and class II types, where available, came from metadata supplied by the sample provider rather than from assay-based typing.

About this clone itself: Its antigen is unknown. Base-call qualities are not available, and no considerably larger clone is one nucleotide away.

The germline V gene specifies SNHLY as CDR1 and FYNNEI as CDR2. CDR3 length: 16 amino acids, cysteine to phenylalanine. CDR3 DNA is the only sequence kept; it has 48 bases, read in frame from the first base. Here V drops 5 bases and J drops 4 bases, and the junction holds 7 bases not matched to any gene. Beyond this particular receptor, the publication reports: Clinical and demographic metadata were provided uncurated, with the amount varying by source and participant.

Participants in the prospective study were aged about 18 to 95 years, lived in about two dozen United States geographic areas, and enrolled through a virtual design. In the prospective study, cohorts were assigned on the basis of participant-reported clinical history obtained from a screening survey and a study questionnaire. In the prospective study, whole blood, serum and a nasopharyngeal or oropharyngeal swab were collected from each participant by mobile phlebotomists. Additional blood draws and questionnaires over a roughly two-month period could optionally be provided by prospective study participants. Prospective study blood samples were shipped either frozen or at room temperature before DNA extraction. TCRbeta CDR3 regions were amplified from genomic DNA using the immunoSEQ Assay, a bias-controlled multiplex PCR. The source study handled its data this way. The number of nucleated cells in each sample was estimated from the amplification of reference gene primers within the assay. To quantify the absolute abundance of each unique TCRbeta CDR3 rearrangement, sequence reads were collapsed and filtered. For each sample, productive Simpson clonality was calculated by taking the square root of Simpson's diversity index across productive rearrangements. TCRdb holds this immuneACCESS table with in-frame rearrangements only. Some clones are missing; in checked studies, unresolved V genes explain under half, and the rest has no known cause. That table furnishes V, J and clone size, whereas the DNA furnished D and trimming. A total of 330,000 or so clones appear in this sample, around 87% of them only once. The ten most abundant clones make up 1.9% of the sample.

The chain employs TRBV2 and TRBJ2-6; TRBD1 fits 8 bases in the junction. The sample taken for sequencing was PBMCs or T cells enriched from blood (not recorded which). This clonotype originated in a man aged 35 to 55 in a cohort exposed to, infected with or recovered from COVID-19 (not recorded which). The CDR3 protein sequence reads: CASSNRGTRGANVLTF. The nucleotide sequence is TGTGCCAGCAGTAACAGGGGGACGAGAGGGGCCAACGTCCTGACTTTC. With all but the CDR3 taken from the reference TRBV2 and TRBJ2-6 genes, the full variable domain is: EPEVTQTPSHQVTQMGQEVILRCVPISNHLYFYWYRQILGQKVEFLVSFYNNEISEKSEIFDDQFSVERPDGSNFTLKIRSTKLEDSAMYFCASSNRGTRGANVLTFGAGSRLTVL.